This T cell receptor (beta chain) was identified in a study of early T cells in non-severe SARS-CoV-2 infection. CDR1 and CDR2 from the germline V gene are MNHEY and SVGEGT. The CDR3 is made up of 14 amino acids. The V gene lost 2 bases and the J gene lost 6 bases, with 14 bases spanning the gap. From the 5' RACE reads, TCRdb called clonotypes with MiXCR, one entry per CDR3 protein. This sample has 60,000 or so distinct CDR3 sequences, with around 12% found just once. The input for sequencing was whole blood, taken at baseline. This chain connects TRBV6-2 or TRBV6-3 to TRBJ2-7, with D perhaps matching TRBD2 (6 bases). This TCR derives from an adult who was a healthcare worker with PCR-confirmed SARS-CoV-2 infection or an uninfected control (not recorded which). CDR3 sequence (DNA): TGTGCCAGCAGTTACGGGGGGACGGACGGCGAGCAGTACTTC. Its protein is CASSYGGTDGEQYF.